These 27 T cell receptor beta chains were all obtained from the same sample, sequenced in a study of cytomegalovirus exposure and HLA in healthy donors. Primers for the PCR totalled 60 Vbeta and 13 Jbeta. Repertoires were generated with immunoSEQ multiplex PCR, while TCRdb's copy carries only in-frame clones and drops some. The data show some 200,000 clones, and the top ten clones hold approximately 6.4%. Sequencing input: PBMCs. These receptors originate from a young man in good health and CMV-seronegative.

This chain joins TRBV5-1 and TRBJ2-1; 15 positions agree with TRBD2. The CDR3 spans 22 residues. With 4 bases clipped from V and 1 base from J, the junction kept 18 bases outside the gene matches. The V gene's germline CDR1 is SGHRS and CDR2 YFSETQ. The CDR3 loop is CASSAVRRTSGGGPRSYNEQFF. In DNA form, the CDR3 reads TGCGCCAGCAGCGCCGTCCGGAGGACTAGCGGGGGGGGTCCCAGATCCTACAATGAGCAGTTCTTC.

The V and J genes are TRBV11-2 and TRBJ1-1, with a possible D match to TRBD1 (6 bases). V dropped 5 bases and J dropped 4 bases, with 11 bases sitting between them. This CDR3 is 13 amino acids long. From germline, CDR1 is SGHAT and CDR2 FQNNGV. Written as DNA, the CDR3 is TGTGCCAGCAGCAACAGGGTAGGCACTGAAGCTTTCTTT. Its translation: CASSNRVGTEAFF.

The CDR3 DNA sequence: TGCGCCAGCAGCTTAGTTCCGGGACAGGCCCAAGAGACCCAGTACTTC. Protein: CASSLVPGQAQETQYF. This chain joins TRBV5-1 and TRBJ2-5; 8 nucleotides line up with TRBD1. Trimming cost V 2 bases and J 1 base; bases outside gene matches: 7. CDR3 size: 16 residues. The V gene's germline CDR1 is SGHRS and CDR2 YFSETQ.

The chain couples TRBV10-3 to TRBJ2-5, with D maybe TRBD1 (6 bases). The CDR3 is 15 amino acids. V lost 8 bases, J lost 0 bases, and 16 bases lay in between. The germline gives CDR1 ENHRY, CDR2 SYGVKD. In DNA form, the CDR3 reads TGTGCCATCTCAAACCCGGGACACCACCAAGAGACCCAGTACTTC. Translation: CAISNPGHHQETQYF.

A remark on this clone: One end of the junction fails to match germline, which may point to a read error. The chain links TRBV6-5 to TRBJ1-2, with TRBD1 matching over 7 bases. From germline, CDR1 is MNHEY and CDR2 SVGAGI. The CDR3 consists of 13 residues. CDR3 DNA sequence: TGTGCCAGCAGTTACGCAGACAGGGTCGGGATGGTGTTC. Translating gives CASSYADRVGMVF.

The chain combines TRBV7-2 with TRBJ1-2; D is undetermined. The CDR3 has 14 amino acids. CDR1 SGHTA and CDR2 FQGNSA come from the germline V gene. V was cut by 1 base and J by 4 bases, with 10 bases left in between. This CDR3 is CASSLVREGYGYTF. The CDR3 bases are TGTGCCAGCAGCTTAGTGCGGGAGGGCTATGGCTACACCTTC.

The chain is built from TRBV6-6 and TRBJ2-1; TRBD1 matches 7 bases. The germline gives CDR1 MNHNY, CDR2 SVGAGI (reference sequence). The CDR3 has 13 amino acids. The ends lost 1 base at V and 6 bases at J; junction bases unmatched: 0. The CDR3 bases are TGTGCCAGCAGTTACTGGGACAGCAATGAGCAGTTCTTC. Amino acids: CASSYWDSNEQFF.

This chain uses TRBV4-2 with TRBJ2-7; TRBD2 might be the D (6 bases). Trimming stripped 1 base from V and 3 bases from J, with 19 bases between. Germline CDR1 reads LGHNA; CDR2 reads YNFKEQ. This CDR3 is built from 17 residues. The CDR3 DNA is TGTGCCAGCAGCCAAGGGAGCCCGGGACTTACCTTCTACGAGCAGTACTTC. Amino acids: CASSQGSPGLTFYEQYF.

The chain joins TRBV19 to TRBJ2-5; a possible D gene is TRBD1 (6 bases). The CDR3 spans 14 residues. Germline values: CDR1 LNHDA, CDR2 SQIVND (reference sequence). V was clipped by 1 base and J by 9 bases, with 15 bases between them. DNA of the CDR3: TGTGCCAGTAGTATAGTTTCAGGGGAGAAGTCCCAGTACTTC. Its protein is CASSIVSGEKSQYF.

The chain combines TRBV18 with TRBJ1-3, with D hard to call. Germline V lookup: CDR1 KGHSH, CDR2 LQKENI. The CDR3 consists of 15 residues. The V and J ends lost 0 bases and 0 bases respectively, with 6 bases between them. The CDR3 bases are TGTGCCAGCTCACCACCGTCGGTCTCTGGAAACACCATATATTTT. As protein: CASSPPSVSGNTIYF.

This chain joins TRBV5-4 and TRBJ2-2; a possible D gene is TRBD1 (6 bases). The CDR3 covers 15 residues. Between the trimmed V and J ends, which lost 4 bases and 5 bases, there was a span of 15 bases. The germline CDR1 and CDR2 sequences are SGHNT and YYREEE (reference sequence). In DNA, the CDR3 is TGTGCCAGCAGCCCGTCAGGCCAGGGGACCGGGGAGCTGTTTTTT. It yields the protein CASSPSGQGTGELFF.

Here the CDR3 DNA reads TGCGCCAGCAGCCCTAGCTGGACAGGAGAGAACACTGAAGCTTTCTTT. Encoded protein: CASSPSWTGENTEAFF. The chain recombines TRBV10-2 with TRBJ1-1; 7 nucleotides match TRBD1. This CDR3 spans 16 amino acids. CDR1 is WSHSY, CDR2 SAAADI, per germline. V was pared by 6 bases and J by 1 base, with 11 bases of the junction left unmatched.

CDR3 protein: CASVQGRDQPQHF. The CDR3 DNA reads as TGTGCCAGCGTACAGGGTAGGGATCAGCCCCAGCATTTT. The rearrangement joins TRBV2 to TRBJ1-5; D may be TRBD1 (6 bases). The CDR3 spans 13 residues. Trimming pared 8 bases from V and 5 bases from J, leaving 13 bases between. Germline-derived CDR1 and CDR2 are SNHLY and FYNNEI. Drawing the rest from reference TRBV2 and TRBJ1-5, the complete variable domain is EPEVTQTPSHQVTQMGQEVILRCVPISNHLYFYWYRQILGQKVEFLVSFYNNEISEKSEIFDDQFSVERPDGSNFTLKIRSTKLEDSAMYFCASVQGRDQPQHFGDGTRLSIL.

This chain links TRBV27 with TRBJ2-2; 10 nucleotides line up with TRBD2. The CDR3 runs 17 residues. J gave up 2 bases and V 3 bases, and 6 bases lay outside the gene matches. The germline CDR1 and CDR2 sequences are MNHEY and SMNVEV (reference sequence). The CDR3 DNA reads as TGTGCCAGCAGTTTTGGGCCTAGCGGGGGTAACACCGGGGAGCTGTTTTTT. It specifies CASSFGPSGGNTGELFF.

This rearrangement joins TRBV18 to TRBJ2-1, with TRBD1 identical over 9 bases. CDR3 length equals 15 residues. CDR1 is KGHSH and CDR2 is LQKENI in the germline V gene. V trimming: 1 base; J trimming: 5 bases; junction bases outside the gene matches: 3. CDR3: CASSPQQGADNEQFF. CDR3 coding DNA: TGTGCCAGCTCACCACAACAGGGGGCCGACAATGAGCAGTTCTTC.

The V call is TRBV29-1, the J call TRBJ1-2; TRBD1 agrees at 7 bases. The CDR3 covers 14 residues. Losses at the gene ends were 4 bases for V and 4 bases for J; bases not matched to a gene: 9. The germline CDR1 and CDR2 sequences are SQVTM and ANQGSEA. Here the CDR3 reads CSVATLTGPYGYTF. CDR3 coding DNA: TGCAGCGTTGCCACACTGACAGGGCCCTATGGCTACACCTTC.

This chain uses TRBV7-9 with TRBJ2-3; no definite D call. Looked up from germline, CDR1 is SEHNR and CDR2 is FQNEAQ (reference sequence). The V gene lost 3 bases and the J gene lost 6 bases, with 22 bases spanning the gap. This CDR3 is built from 17 residues. Here the CDR3 DNA reads TGTGCCAGCAGCTTCTTGACTCTGACCTTGATCCCGGATACGCAGTATTTT. Its translation is CASSFLTLTLIPDTQYF.

The J gene is TRBJ2-3, the V gene TRBV4-2; 7 bases align to TRBD2. V trimming: 0 bases; J trimming: 3 bases; junction bases outside the gene matches: 6. Per the germline V gene, CDR1 is LGHNA and CDR2 is YNFKEQ. The CDR3 loop spans 16 amino acids. This CDR3 reads CASSQDQRGFTDTQYF. The CDR3 nucleotides are TGTGCCAGCAGCCAAGATCAGCGGGGTTTTACAGATACGCAGTATTTT.

The chain is built from TRBV7-3 and TRBJ2-5, with D possibly matching TRBD2 (5 bases). Germline V gene lookup returns CDR1 SGHTA and CDR2 FQGTGA. Trimming took 2 bases from V and 5 from J, leaving 12 bases between them. The CDR3 sequence is 14 residues long. CDR3 region: CASSLFTSSETQYF. For the CDR3, the DNA is TGTGCCAGCAGCTTATTCACTAGTTCGGAGACCCAGTACTTC.

This chain joins TRBV6-5 and TRBJ1-2; tentative D call: TRBD1 (5 bases). Germline V gives CDR1 MNHEY, CDR2 SVGAGI. The CDR3 is made up of 14 amino acids. V dropped 2 bases and J dropped 4 bases, with 11 bases sitting between them. The CDR3 spells CASSYPGGLYGYTF. The CDR3 DNA is TGTGCCAGCAGTTACCCCGGGGGTCTCTATGGCTACACCTTC.

V gene TRBV29-1 combines with J gene TRBJ2-1; 8 nucleotides align to TRBD2. CDR3 length: 15 residues. Germline CDR1 is SQVTM and CDR2 is ANQGSEA. V shed 3 bases and J 4 bases; nucleotides not matched to a gene: 8. The CDR3 coding sequence is TGCAGCGTTGAGGGCGGCGGGGGGAATTACAATGAGCAGTTCTTC. This gives the protein CSVEGGGGNYNEQFF.

The J gene is TRBJ2-7, the V gene TRBV5-1; 10 bases map to TRBD1. J was trimmed by 0 bases and V by 3 bases; bases with no gene match: 9. Per germline, CDR1 SGHRS and CDR2 YFSETQ. The CDR3 loop spans 17 amino acids. CDR3 residues: CASSWAVGQGSSYEQYF. CDR3 in DNA: TGCGCCAGCAGCTGGGCAGTGGGACAGGGGAGCTCCTACGAGCAGTACTTC.

This chain uses TRBV19 with TRBJ2-1; 9 bases align to TRBD2. With 9 bases clipped from V and 4 bases from J, the junction kept 7 bases outside the gene matches. Germline V gene data show CDR1 as LNHDA and CDR2 as SQIVND (reference sequence). This CDR3 region has 14 residues. This CDR3 reads CASKTGLAYNEQFF. The CDR3 DNA is TGTGCCAGCAAAACGGGACTAGCTTACAATGAGCAGTTCTTC.

The chain recombines TRBV4-3 with TRBJ1-2; D possibly corresponds to TRBD1 (5 bases). The V gene's germline CDR1 is LGHNA and CDR2 YSLEER. Between the trimmed V and J ends, which lost 0 bases and 7 bases, there was a span of 12 bases. This CDR3 region has 14 residues. CDR3 DNA: TGCGCCAGCAGCCAAGAAGCGGGGCCCGGTGGCTACACCTTC. This codes for CASSQEAGPGGYTF.

The chain carries TRBV4-1 and TRBJ2-5, with 8 bases aligning to TRBD1. Per the germline V gene, CDR1 is MGHRA and CDR2 is YSYEKL. V lost 3 bases to trimming and J lost 3 bases; unmatched junction nucleotides: 6. The CDR3 sequence is 15 residues long. Here the CDR3 DNA reads TGCGCCAGCAGCCAGGAGGACAGGGCGAAAGAGACCCAGTACTTC. Its translation is CASSQEDRAKETQYF.

The chain recombines TRBV19 with TRBJ2-7, with D possibly being TRBD1 (6 bases). V gave up 8 bases and J gave up 0 bases, with 11 bases separating them. CDR1 is LNHDA and CDR2 is SQIVND in the germline V gene (reference sequence). This CDR3 spans 13 amino acids. CDR3: CASEDSISYEQYF. The CDR3 nucleotides are TGTGCCAGTGAGGACAGTATCTCCTACGAGCAGTACTTC. The full variable domain, rest sourced from reference TRBV19 and TRBJ2-7, is DGGITQSPKYLFRKEGQNVTLSCEQNLNHDAMYWYRQDPGQGLRLIYYSQIVNDFQKGDIAEGYSVSREKKESFPLTVTSAQKNPTAFYLCASEDSISYEQYFGPGTRLTVT.

This chain uses TRBV27 with TRBJ1-2; 8 bases are shared with TRBD1. Losses at the gene ends were 3 bases for V and 7 bases for J; bases not matched to a gene: 10. The CDR3 has 15 amino acids. CDR1 MNHEY and CDR2 SMNVEV come from the germline V gene (reference sequence). The CDR3 loop is CASSFSLDRVIGYTF. The CDR3 DNA sequence: TGTGCCAGCAGTTTCAGCTTGGACAGGGTGATTGGCTACACCTTC.